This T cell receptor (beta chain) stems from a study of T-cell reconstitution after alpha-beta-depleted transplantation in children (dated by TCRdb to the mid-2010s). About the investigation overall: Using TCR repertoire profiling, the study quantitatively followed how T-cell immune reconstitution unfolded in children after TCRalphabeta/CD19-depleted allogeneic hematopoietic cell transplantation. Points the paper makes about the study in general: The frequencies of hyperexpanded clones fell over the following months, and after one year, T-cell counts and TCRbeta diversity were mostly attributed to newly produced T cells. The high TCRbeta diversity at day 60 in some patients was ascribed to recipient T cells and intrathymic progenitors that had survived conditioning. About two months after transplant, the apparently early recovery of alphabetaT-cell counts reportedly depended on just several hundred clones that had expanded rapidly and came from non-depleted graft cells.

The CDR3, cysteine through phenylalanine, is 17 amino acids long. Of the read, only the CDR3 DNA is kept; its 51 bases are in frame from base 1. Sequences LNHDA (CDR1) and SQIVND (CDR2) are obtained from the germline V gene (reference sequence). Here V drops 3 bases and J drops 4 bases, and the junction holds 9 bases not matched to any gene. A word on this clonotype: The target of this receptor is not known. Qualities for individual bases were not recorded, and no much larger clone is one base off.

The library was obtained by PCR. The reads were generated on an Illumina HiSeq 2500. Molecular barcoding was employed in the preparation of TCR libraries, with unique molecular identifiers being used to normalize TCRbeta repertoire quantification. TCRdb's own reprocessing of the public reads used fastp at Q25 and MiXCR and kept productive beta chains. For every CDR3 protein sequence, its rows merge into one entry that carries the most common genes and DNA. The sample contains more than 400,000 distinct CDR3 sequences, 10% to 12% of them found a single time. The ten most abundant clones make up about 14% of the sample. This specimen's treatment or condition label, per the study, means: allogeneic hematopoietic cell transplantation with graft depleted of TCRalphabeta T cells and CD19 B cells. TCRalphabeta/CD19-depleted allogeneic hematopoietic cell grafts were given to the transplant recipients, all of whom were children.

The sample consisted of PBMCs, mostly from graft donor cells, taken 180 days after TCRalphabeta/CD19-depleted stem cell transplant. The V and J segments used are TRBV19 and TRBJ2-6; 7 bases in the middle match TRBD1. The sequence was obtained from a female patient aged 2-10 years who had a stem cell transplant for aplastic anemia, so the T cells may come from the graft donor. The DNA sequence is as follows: TGTGCCAGTAGTATTGAGGGGGCATTAACCGGGGCCAACGTCCTGACTTTC. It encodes CASSIEGALTGANVLTF.